Listed below are T cell receptor beta chains from one sample, sequenced in a study of blood T cells in healthy people across ages. MiXCR, applied by TCRdb to the 5' RACE reads, yields one record per CDR3 protein. The sample has around 750,000 distinct CDR3 sequences, around half seen once. The sequenced material came from blood. The receptors were gathered from a man aged 80 or over in good health. Each CDR3 is given with its conserved first and last residue. The D gene is left open where the match is weak. Only part of the rows carry a size: once, few, many, or a class if the clone is expanded.

CDR3 DNA	CDR3 protein	V gene	D gene	J gene	clone size	CDR3 length
TGCAGCGTCTCGCTCTATGGCTACACCTTC	CSVSLYGYTF	TRBV29-1	NA	TRBJ1-2	NA	10
TGTGCCAGCAGATTAGTAGGACAGGGGGACTACGAGCAGTACTTC	CASRLVGQGDYEQYF	TRBV7-8	TRBD1	TRBJ2-7	NA	15
TGTGCCAGCAGTTCCGGGACTAGCGAGAGCAATGAGCAGTTCTTC	CASSSGTSESNEQFF	TRBV12-3/TRBV12-4	TRBD2	TRBJ2-1	once	15
TGTGCCAGCAGTCGGGACAGGTTGGAGAGATACGCGTATTTT	CASSRDRLERYAYF	TRBV12-3/TRBV12-4	TRBD1	TRBJ2-3	few	14
TGTGCCAGCAGCCAAGACGCAACTAGACAGGGTCGGGCCACTGAAGCTTTCTTT	CASSQDATRQGRATEAFF	TRBV4-2	TRBD1	TRBJ1-1	once	18
TGTGCCAGCAGCCCCTTTGGGAGGGAAGAGACCCAGTACTTC	CASSPFGREETQYF	TRBV7-2	TRBD2	TRBJ2-5	NA	14
TGTGCCAGCAGCTTGGGGCCCCGGGACAAAGCAGCTGAGCAGTTCTTC	CASSLGPRDKAAEQFF	TRBV7-3	NA	TRBJ2-1	few	16
TGCAGTGCTAGAGGGTCCGGGGCTAGCAATCAGCCCCAGCATTTT	CSARGSGASNQPQHF	TRBV20-1	NA	TRBJ1-5	NA	15
TGTGCCAGCAGCCAAGCGAGGGGGGGCTCCTACAATGAGCAGTTCTTC	CASSQARGGSYNEQFF	TRBV4-2	NA	TRBJ2-1	NA	16
TGTGCCACCAGTGACGGGACAGGGCTCGTTTCGGGAGAGCAGTACTTC	CATSDGTGLVSGEQYF	TRBV24-1	TRBD1	TRBJ2-7	NA	16
TGTGCCAGCTCACCACCAGATCAGGGACTAGCGGATTTCATTAGCTCCTACAATGAGCAGTTCTTC	CASSPPDQGLADFISSYNEQFF	TRBV18	TRBD2	TRBJ2-1	many	22
TGCGCCAGCAGCGGGGGACTAGCGGGAAATTACAATGAGCAGTTCTTC	CASSGGLAGNYNEQFF	TRBV5-1	TRBD2	TRBJ2-1	few	16
TGCAGCGTGCAACCGGGACAGGGTGGGTACGAGCAGTACTTC	CSVQPGQGGYEQYF	TRBV29-1	TRBD1	TRBJ2-7	few	14
TGCGCCAGCAGCGTGGGCAGCACGGAGACCCAGTACTTC	CASSVGSTETQYF	TRBV5-1	NA	TRBJ2-5	NA	13
TGTGCCAGCAGTTACTCGAGACGAGCCCCCGCCTACGAGCAGTACTTC	CASSYSRRAPAYEQYF	TRBV6-2/TRBV6-3	NA	TRBJ2-7	few	16
TGCAGTGTTAGAGATCGGGCGGATAATGAAAAACTGTTTTTT	CSVRDRADNEKLFF	TRBV20-1	NA	TRBJ1-4	NA	14
TGCAGTGCTAGTACCGCGGGAGGGGAGCCCCAGCATTTT	CSASTAGGEPQHF	TRBV20-1	NA	TRBJ1-5	NA	13
TGCAGTGCTAGCCGGGACCCCAGACCCGGGGAGCTGTTTTTT	CSASRDPRPGELFF	TRBV20-1	NA	TRBJ2-2	NA	14
TGCAGTGCTGGCGGGGGGGGCCTGGGAGAGACCCAGTACTTC	CSAGGGGLGETQYF	TRBV20-1	TRBD2	TRBJ2-5	NA	14
TGTGCCAGCAGCCTCGCCGGGCTAATGGGTACGCAGTATTTT	CASSLAGLMGTQYF	TRBV3-1	NA	TRBJ2-3	NA	14
TGTGCCAGCAACCCGGGAGGGGGGTACGAGCAGTACTTC	CASNPGGGYEQYF	TRBV12-3/TRBV12-4	TRBD2	TRBJ2-7	NA	13
TGTGCCAGCAGCACAAACCTGGCGGGAGCCACCGGGGAGCCGTTTTTT	CASSTNLAGATGEPFF	TRBV9	TRBD2	TRBJ2-2	NA	16
TGTGCCAGCAGCTTAGTTTGGATGAACACTGAAGCTTTCTTT	CASSLVWMNTEAFF	TRBV7-9	NA	TRBJ1-1	NA	14
TGTGCCAGCAGCTTAACGGGACTAGCCGGTTACGATGAGCAGTACTTC	CASSLTGLAGYDEQYF	TRBV7-3	TRBD2	TRBJ2-5	NA	16
TGCGCCAGCAGTGACAGCGGCCGCTATGGCTACACCTTC	CASSDSGRYGYTF	TRBV10-2	NA	TRBJ1-2	NA	13
TGCAGTGCTGCGCAGGGGGCGCACATTAGCAATCAGCCCCAGCATTTT	CSAAQGAHISNQPQHF	TRBV20-1	TRBD1	TRBJ1-5	NA	16
TGCAGCGGGGGACTAGCGACAGATACGCAGTATTTT	CSGGLATDTQYF	TRBV29-1	TRBD2	TRBJ2-3	few	12
TGTGCCAGCAGCCCCCGGGCAGGGGACACCGGGGAGCTGTTTTTT	CASSPRAGDTGELFF	TRBV9	NA	TRBJ2-2	NA	15
TGTGTCAGCAGCCAAGAAAAGGGGGCGATCCATGAGCAGTACTTC	CVSSQEKGAIHEQYF	TRBV3-1	TRBD1	TRBJ2-5	NA	15
TGTGCCAGCAGTCTAGCGGGAGCTATCTCCTACGAGCAGTACTTC	CASSLAGAISYEQYF	TRBV7-9	TRBD2	TRBJ2-7	NA	15
TGCGCCAGCAGTTCCCATTTACTAGCGGGAGTAACCTACGAGCAGTACTTC	CASSSHLLAGVTYEQYF	TRBV5-1	TRBD2	TRBJ2-7	once	17
TGTGCCAGCCAAGTGGACAGGGCGGGTGAAAAACTGTTTTTT	CASQVDRAGEKLFF	TRBV2	TRBD1	TRBJ1-4	once	14
TGCAGCGTTGATCGCGGACTAGCGACCTACGAGCAGTACTTC	CSVDRGLATYEQYF	TRBV29-1	TRBD2	TRBJ2-7	NA	14
TGTGCCAGCAGCTTATTTCGTATTAACACTGGGGGAGTTTGGTTCTTC	CASSLFRINTGGVWFF	TRBV7-2	NA	TRBJ2-1	NA	16
TGCAGTGCTAGAAGACTGGTTGGACTAGTAGTGCGTCTCAATGAGCAGTTCTTC	CSARRLVGLVVRLNEQFF	TRBV20-1	TRBD2	TRBJ2-1	NA	18
TGTGCCAGTAGTTACAGGGTAGGGGTCACTGAAGCTTTCTTT	CASSYRVGVTEAFF	TRBV12-3/TRBV12-4	NA	TRBJ1-1	NA	14
TGTGCCAGCAGTTACTCGATGCTCTCGCCGAGAGAGCAGTACTTC	CASSYSMLSPREQYF	TRBV6-6	NA	TRBJ2-4	NA	15
TGTGCCAGCAGCCAAACTAGCGGGGGCCTTGGTGAGCAGTTCTTC	CASSQTSGGLGEQFF	TRBV3-1	TRBD2	TRBJ2-1	NA	15
TGTGCCAGCACCAATCTCGGACTAGCGGGAGTCGAGCAGTACTTC	CASTNLGLAGVEQYF	TRBV28	TRBD2	TRBJ2-7	NA	15
TGTGCCATCAGTGTCCAACTGGCGAATGAGCAGTTCTTC	CAISVQLANEQFF	TRBV10-3	NA	TRBJ2-1	NA	13
TGCAGTGCTTCACGTACTAGCCGACACAATGAGCAGTTCTTC	CSASRTSRHNEQFF	TRBV20-1	NA	TRBJ2-1	once	14
TGTGCCAGCAGCACCTATAGCGGGAGGGCCTGGGAGACCCAGTACTTC	CASSTYSGRAWETQYF	TRBV4-1	TRBD2	TRBJ2-5	NA	16
TGTGCCAGCAGTGTTGCGTCCGAGCAGTACTTC	CASSVASEQYF	TRBV2	NA	TRBJ2-7	few	11
TGTGCCAGCAGCCCGGGACTCCTACCTTCCTGCGAGCAGTACTTC	CASSPGLLPSCEQYF	TRBV3-1	NA	TRBJ2-7	once	15
TGTGCCAGCAGTTATACGACAGGCGGCTTGAATCAGCCCCAGCATTTT	CASSYTTGGLNQPQHF	TRBV12-3/TRBV12-4	NA	TRBJ1-5	once	16
TGTGCCAGCAGTAACACGGGATCATATAATTCACCCCTCCACTTT	CASSNTGSYNSPLHF	TRBV21-1	NA	TRBJ1-6	NA	15
TGTGCCAGCAGTTTACGGGGCGGGAGTCGGCCAGATACGCAGTATTTT	CASSLRGGSRPDTQYF	TRBV27	TRBD2	TRBJ2-3	NA	16
TGCGCCAGCAGCTCTCTGGTTAGCGGAAGCTCCACAGATACGCAGTATTTT	CASSSLVSGSSTDTQYF	TRBV5-1	NA	TRBJ2-3	once	17
TGTGCCAGCAGCCGAGCAAGGGCGGAAAAGACCCAGTACTTC	CASSRARAEKTQYF	TRBV7-2	NA	TRBJ2-5	few	14